The rows below give T cell receptor beta chains drawn from one sample of a study of blood T cell repertoires in COVID-19. Measured with immunoSEQ multiplex PCR; TCRdb has only the in-frame clones, and not every one. The repertoire holds around 150,000 clones, with 85% to 95% as singletons. The sample taken for sequencing was peripheral blood. Receptor source: a woman aged 45-59 years with acute or convalescent COVID-19. The CDR3 runs from the conserved cysteine through the conserved F or W. The D gene is left open where the match is weak. The size entry is marked missing in some rows and otherwise reads once, few, many or a size class.

v_gene	d_gene	abundance	len	j_gene	CDR3aa	CDR3nt
TRBV9	-	once	13	TRBJ1-1	CASSQGMNTEAFF	TGTGCCAGCAGCCAGGGGATGAACACTGAAGCTTTCTTT
TRBV21-1	-	-	20	TRBJ2-1	CASSKGSTSGRGPQYNEQFF	TGTGCCAGCAGCAAAGGATCAACTAGCGGGAGGGGGCCACAATACAATGAGCAGTTCTTC
TRBV5-4	-	-	12	TRBJ2-7	CASSSGSYEQYF	TGTGCCAGCAGCTCCGGCTCCTACGAGCAGTACTTC
TRBV4-2	-	-	18	TRBJ2-1	CASSQVWFAGSSYNEQFF	TGTGCCAGCAGCCAAGTGTGGTTCGCGGGAAGCTCCTACAATGAGCAGTTCTTC
TRBV18	TRBD1	-	17	TRBJ1-1	CASSPGQGRSMDTEAFF	TGTGCCAGCTCACCCGGACAGGGGAGATCCATGGACACTGAAGCTTTCTTT
TRBV20-1	-	-	10	TRBJ2-7	CSASYYEQYF	TGCAGTGCTAGCTACTACGAGCAGTACTTC
TRBV5-1	TRBD2	-	16	TRBJ2-7	CASSRFSGGPGYEQYF	TGCGCCAGCAGCCGATTTAGCGGGGGGCCGGGGTACGAGCAGTACTTC
TRBV6-5	TRBD2	-	15	TRBJ2-7	CASSYYFSGGYEQYF	TGTGCCAGCAGTTACTACTTTAGCGGGGGCTACGAGCAGTACTTC
TRBV6-5	-	-	15	TRBJ1-2	CASSPGGTGDYGYTF	TGTGCCAGCAGCCCGGGGGGGACTGGTGACTATGGCTACACCTTC
TRBV6-6	-	few	13	TRBJ1-4	CASIRATNEKLFF	TGTGCCAGCATAAGAGCAACTAATGAAAAACTGTTTTTT
TRBV4-1	-	-	14	TRBJ1-5	CASSQDFGGQPQHF	TGCGCCAGCAGCCAAGATTTCGGCGGTCAGCCCCAGCATTTT
TRBV28	-	-	14	TRBJ1-1	CASGSGSGNTEAFF	TGTGCCAGCGGGTCGGGGTCCGGGAACACTGAAGCTTTCTTT
TRBV6-1	-	-	19	TRBJ2-2	CASSESVERVHSGTGELFF	TGTGCCAGCAGTGAATCGGTCGAGCGGGTTCACTCGGGGACCGGGGAGCTGTTTTTT
TRBV12-3/TRBV12-4	-	-	13	TRBJ1-2	CASSHSGEYGYTF	TGTGCCAGCAGTCACTCAGGGGAGTATGGCTACACCTTC
TRBV9	-	-	12	TRBJ1-2	CASSVVTDGYTF	TGTGCCAGCAGCGTAGTTACGGATGGCTACACCTTC
TRBV25-1	TRBD1	-	11	TRBJ2-3	CAIGQGNTQYF	TGTGCCATCGGACAGGGTAATACGCAGTATTTT
TRBV12-3/TRBV12-4	-	-	13	TRBJ2-4	CASSWRGGNIQYF	TGTGCCAGCAGTTGGAGGGGGGGGAACATTCAGTACTTC
TRBV15	-	-	14	TRBJ2-3	CATSSPGGTDTQYF	TGTGCCACCAGCAGTCCGGGTGGCACAGATACGCAGTATTTT
TRBV2	TRBD1	-	14	TRBJ2-1	CATPRDRARNEQFF	TGTGCCACTCCCCGGGACAGGGCCAGAAATGAGCAGTTCTTC
TRBV30	TRBD1	once	13	TRBJ1-5	CAWGDRTNQPQHF	TGTGCCTGGGGGGACAGGACGAATCAGCCCCAGCATTTT
TRBV10-3	-	-	12	TRBJ1-2	CAISDRGDSYTF	TGTGCCATCAGTGACAGGGGCGATAGCTACACCTTC
TRBV6-5	TRBD2	-	15	TRBJ2-3	CASSTIGTSADTQYF	TGTGCCAGCAGTACTATTGGGACTAGCGCAGATACGCAGTATTTT
TRBV30	TRBD1	-	13	TRBJ2-7	CAWRPTGTGEQYF	TGTGCCTGGAGGCCGACAGGGACCGGCGAGCAGTACTTC
TRBV20-1	-	once	14	TRBJ1-1	CSASTPSSGEVAFF	TGCAGTGCTAGTACCCCCTCGAGCGGAGAGGTGGCTTTCTTT
TRBV11-2	TRBD1	-	15	TRBJ1-1	CASSLDGTVNTEAFF	TGTGCCAGCAGCTTAGATGGGACAGTGAACACTGAAGCTTTCTTT
TRBV18	TRBD1	-	16	TRBJ2-7	CASSPGPGQGAREQYF	TGTGCCAGCTCACCCGGTCCGGGACAGGGGGCACGAGAGCAGTACTTC
TRBV5-8	-	-	14	TRBJ1-1	CASSLGGINTEAFF	TGTGCCAGCAGCCTCGGGGGGATAAACACTGAAGCTTTCTTT
TRBV5-1	TRBD1	-	17	TRBJ2-6	CASSSGQGVSGANVLTF	TGCGCCAGCAGCTCGGGACAGGGGGTGTCTGGGGCCAACGTCCTGACTTTC
TRBV3-1/TRBV3-2	-	-	16	TRBJ1-2	CASSLYRTSANYGYTF	TGTGCCAGCAGCCTCTATCGGACATCGGCTAACTATGGCTACACCTTC
TRBV6-5	TRBD1	-	14	TRBJ1-2	CASSFDRGGYGYTF	TGTGCCAGCAGTTTTGACAGGGGGGGCTATGGCTACACCTTC
TRBV5-5	TRBD1	-	15	TRBJ2-1	CASSSRQGSYNEQFF	TGTGCCAGCAGCTCCCGACAGGGCTCCTACAATGAGCAGTTCTTC
TRBV7-2	-	-	13	TRBJ1-3	CASRSPPGNTIYF	TGTGCCAGCAGATCTCCACCAGGGAACACCATATATTTT
TRBV25-1	-	-	14	TRBJ1-2	CASSELGGDYGYTF	TGTGCCAGCAGTGAACTGGGGGGAGACTATGGCTACACCTTC
TRBV19	TRBD1	-	13	TRBJ1-2	CASGDRAVYGYTF	TGTGCCAGTGGGGACAGGGCCGTCTATGGCTACACCTTC
TRBV14	-	-	15	TRBJ2-2	CASSQVGGLYGELFF	TGTGCCAGCAGCCAAGTTGGGGGACTTTATGGGGAGCTGTTTTTT
TRBV4-3	-	-	15	TRBJ2-2	CASSQDYLSTGELFF	TGCGCCAGCAGCCAAGATTACTTGTCCACCGGGGAGCTGTTTTTT
TRBV5-4	-	-	14	TRBJ2-3	CASSLAGGTDTQYF	TGTGCCAGCAGCCTGGCAGGTGGGACAGATACGCAGTATTTT
TRBV6-2/TRBV6-3	-	once	17	TRBJ1-5	CASSYGMDIPFNQPQHF	TGTGCCAGCAGTTACGGGATGGACATCCCCTTTAATCAGCCCCAGCATTTT
TRBV12-3/TRBV12-4	-	-	12	TRBJ2-3	CASGQITDTQYF	TGTGCCAGCGGACAGATCACAGATACGCAGTATTTT
TRBV4-3	TRBD1	once	18	TRBJ2-3	CASSQGGGQGRSTDTQYF	TGCGCCAGCAGCCAAGGAGGAGGACAGGGGCGAAGCACAGATACGCAGTATTTT
TRBV28	TRBD2	-	19	TRBJ2-1	CASSTIIRLAGSTYNEQFF	TGTGCCAGCAGCACTATAATCAGACTAGCGGGTTCGACCTACAATGAGCAGTTCTTC
TRBV5-1	-	-	16	TRBJ2-1	CASRLNYGTSLYEQFF	TGCGCCAGCAGGTTGAACTACGGGACATCCCTATATGAGCAGTTCTTC
TRBV4-3	TRBD1	-	11	TRBJ1-2	CASSHGTDYTF	TGCGCCAGCAGCCACGGGACAGACTACACCTTC
TRBV3-1/TRBV3-2	TRBD1	-	13	TRBJ1-2	CASSQLTGTGYTF	TGTGCCAGCAGCCAACTGACAGGGACCGGCTACACCTTC